The clone carrying this T cell receptor (beta chain) was seen ten or more times. Its antigen is not identified. This specimen comes from a study of T cells in Graves' hyperthyroidism and ophthalmopathy. Study findings and constraints: Most thyroid clonotypes expanded above 0.001 were also detected in blood.

Amplification yielded TCR beta CDR3 regions, with RNA transcripts as the source. The HTBI primer set served for first-round RT-PCR of the TCR CDR3. MiXCR, applied by TCRdb to the multiplex PCR reads, yields one record per CDR3 protein. The sample carries 500,000 to 800,000 distinct CDR3 sequences, 13% to 15% recorded once. Active moderate-to-severe ophthalmopathy, Clinical Activity Score at least 3, NOSPECS at least 4, under 3 months' duration. The CDR3 length is 16 residues. Germline V gives CDR1 LGHDT, CDR2 YNNKEL (reference sequence). With V trimmed by 1 base and J by 4 bases, 6 bases remained unmatched.

The rearrangement links TRBV3-1 to TRBJ2-3; TRBD1 aligns across 9 bases. Material: blood. This receptor was identified in a woman aged 50 to 60 with Graves' ophthalmopathy. The CDR3 loop is CASSQGGDRAADTQYF. CDR3 in DNA: TGTGCCAGCAGCCAAGGTGGGGACAGGGCCGCAGATACGCAGTATTTT.